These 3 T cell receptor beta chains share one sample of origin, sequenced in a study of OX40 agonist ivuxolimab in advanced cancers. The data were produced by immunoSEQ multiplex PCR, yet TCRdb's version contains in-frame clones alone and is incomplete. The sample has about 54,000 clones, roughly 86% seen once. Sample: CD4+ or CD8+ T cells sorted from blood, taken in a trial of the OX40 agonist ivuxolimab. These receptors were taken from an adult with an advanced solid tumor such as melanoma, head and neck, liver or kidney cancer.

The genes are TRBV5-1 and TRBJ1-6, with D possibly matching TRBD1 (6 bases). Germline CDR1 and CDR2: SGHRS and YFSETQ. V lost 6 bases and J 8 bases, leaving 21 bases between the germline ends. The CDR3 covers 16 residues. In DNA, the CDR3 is TGCGCCAGCACCGCCACACACAGGGACGATTATTCACCCCTCCACTTT. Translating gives CASTATHRDDYSPLHF.

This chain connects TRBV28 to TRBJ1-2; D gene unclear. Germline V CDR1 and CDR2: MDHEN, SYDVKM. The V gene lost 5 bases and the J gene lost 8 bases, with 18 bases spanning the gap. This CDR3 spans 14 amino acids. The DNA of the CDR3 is TGTGCCAGCAGTGAAGTACTGCGGGAATCGGGCTACACCTTC. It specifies CASSEVLRESGYTF.

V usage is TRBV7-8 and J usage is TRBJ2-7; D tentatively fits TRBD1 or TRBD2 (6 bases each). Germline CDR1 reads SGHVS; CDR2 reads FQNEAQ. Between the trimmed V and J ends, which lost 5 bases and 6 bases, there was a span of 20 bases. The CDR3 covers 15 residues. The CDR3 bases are TGTGCCAGCAGCCCCGGGGGCAGGGGTTCTTCCGAGCAGTACTTC. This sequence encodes CASSPGGRGSSEQYF.